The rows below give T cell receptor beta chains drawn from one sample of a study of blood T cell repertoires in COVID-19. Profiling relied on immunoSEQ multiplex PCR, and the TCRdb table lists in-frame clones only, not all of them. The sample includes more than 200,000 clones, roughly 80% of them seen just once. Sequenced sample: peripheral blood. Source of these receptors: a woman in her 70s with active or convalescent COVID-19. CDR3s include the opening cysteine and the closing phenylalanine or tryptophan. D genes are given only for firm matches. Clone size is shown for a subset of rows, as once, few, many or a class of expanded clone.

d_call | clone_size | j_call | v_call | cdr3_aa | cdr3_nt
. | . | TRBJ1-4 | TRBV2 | CASSAQVVTNEKLFF | TGTGCCAGCAGCGCCCAGGTCGTAACTAATGAAAAACTGTTTTTT
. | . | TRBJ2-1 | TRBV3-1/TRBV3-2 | CASSQVVLHEQFF | TGTGCCAGCAGCCAAGTAGTCCTACATGAGCAGTTCTTC
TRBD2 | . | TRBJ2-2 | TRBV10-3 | CAIRKAASGKRGTGELFF | TGTGCCATCAGAAAGGCAGCTAGCGGCAAACGAGGCACCGGGGAGCTGTTTTTT
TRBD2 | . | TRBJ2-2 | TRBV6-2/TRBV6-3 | CASSYSLTSGGLNTGELFF | TGTGCCAGCAGTTACTCGCTAACTAGCGGGGGCCTGAACACCGGGGAGCTGTTTTTT
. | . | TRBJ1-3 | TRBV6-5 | CASSRRRVHGNTIYF | TGTGCCAGCAGCCGCCGCAGGGTTCATGGAAACACCATATATTTT
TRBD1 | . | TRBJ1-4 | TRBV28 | CASIGQGEKLFF | TGTGCCAGCATAGGACAGGGTGAAAAACTGTTTTTT
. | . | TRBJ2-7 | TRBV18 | CASSPWQGSGEQYF | TGTGCCAGCTCACCTTGGCAGGGCTCGGGCGAGCAGTACTTC
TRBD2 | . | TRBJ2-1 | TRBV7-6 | CASSLAGGGAYNEQFF | TGTGCCAGCAGCTTAGCCGGCGGGGGGGCCTACAATGAGCAGTTCTTC
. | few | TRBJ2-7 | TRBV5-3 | CARRRLTYEQYF | TGTGCCAGACGCAGGCTTACCTACGAGCAGTACTTC
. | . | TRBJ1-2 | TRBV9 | CASSESPSGRGKDYGYTF | TGTGCCAGCAGCGAGAGCCCCTCGGGGAGGGGGAAGGACTATGGCTACACCTTC
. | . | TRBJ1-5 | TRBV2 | CASRHGGRVGQPQHF | TGTGCCAGCAGGCACGGGGGAAGGGTAGGTCAGCCCCAGCATTTT
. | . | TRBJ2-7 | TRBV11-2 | CASAPGDTISYEQYF | TGTGCCAGCGCCCCAGGGGACACCATCTCCTACGAGCAGTACTTC
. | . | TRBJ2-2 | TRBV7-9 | CASNLLGLNTGELFF | TGTGCCAGCAATCTACTAGGACTAAACACCGGGGAGCTGTTTTTT